This is a list of T cell receptor beta chains from one sample in a study of Ad26.COV2.S vaccination and SARS-CoV-2 variants. The assay was immunoSEQ multiplex PCR, and TCRdb's table has in-frame clones only and misses some. The sample consists of hundreds of thousands of clones, roughly 90% of them appearing once. Sequenced material: peripheral blood, taken in a trial of Ad26.COV2.S vaccine versus placebo. These receptors all come from a person aged 18-60 years who received the Ad26.COV2.S COVID-19 vaccine or a placebo. The CDR3 runs from the conserved cysteine through the conserved F or W. The order of the fields is D gene, clone size, V gene, J gene, CDR3 DNA, CDR3 protein. A D gene is named only where the DNA matches it firmly. Clone sizes are given selectively: once, few, many, or a class where the clone is expanded.

TRBD1	-	TRBV30	TRBJ2-5	TGTGCCTGGAGCTCTGACAGGGACCAAGAGACCCAGTACTTC	CAWSSDRDQETQYF
-	-	TRBV20-1	TRBJ2-7	TGCAGTGCTAGCGGGCAGAAGGAGCAGTACTTC	CSASGQKEQYF
TRBD2	-	TRBV7-2	TRBJ2-3	TGTGCCAGCAGCTTGCGGGAGATAACAGATACGCAGTATTTT	CASSLREITDTQYF
TRBD2	-	TRBV5-1	TRBJ2-1	TGCGCCAGCAGCGCCGCTTTAGCGGGAGTGAATGAGCAGTTCTTC	CASSAALAGVNEQFF
TRBD1	-	TRBV5-1	TRBJ2-2	TGCGCCAGCAGCCTCGAGGGGGACAGGGCCACCGGGGAGCTGTTTTTT	CASSLEGDRATGELFF
-	-	TRBV27	TRBJ1-1	TGTGCCAGCTCTGAACTTATGAACACTGAAGCTTTCTTT	CASSELMNTEAFF
-	once	TRBV6-5	TRBJ2-7	TGTGCCAGCAGTTACTCAGAGGGGTCCTACGAGCAGTACTTC	CASSYSEGSYEQYF
-	-	TRBV6-2/TRBV6-3	TRBJ1-1	TGTGCCAGCAGTCCCACAGGGCGACAAACAACTGAAGCTTTCTTT	CASSPTGRQTTEAFF
-	few	TRBV5-1	TRBJ2-7	TGCGCCAGCAGCTTGGTCGGGCGGGATTCCTACGAGCAGTACTTC	CASSLVGRDSYEQYF
-	-	TRBV6-5	TRBJ2-7	TGTGCCAGCAGTTACCCCCCGGGAGCCTACGAGCAGTACTTC	CASSYPPGAYEQYF
TRBD1	-	TRBV19	TRBJ1-2	TGTGCCAGTAGTCGAGGGCTCGACAGGGGGCAAGGCTACACCTTC	CASSRGLDRGQGYTF
TRBD1	-	TRBV7-2	TRBJ1-1	TGTGCCAGCAGCTCGGGACAGGCCACTGAAGCTTTCTTT	CASSSGQATEAFF
-	-	TRBV12-3/TRBV12-4	TRBJ1-1	TGTGCCAGCAGTTTTAAGGACACTGAAGCTTTCTTT	CASSFKDTEAFF
-	few	TRBV5-1	TRBJ2-7	TGCGCCAGCAGCGTTGACTGGGTTGGGGAGCAGTACTTC	CASSVDWVGEQYF
TRBD2	-	TRBV5-1	TRBJ2-5	TGCGCCAGCAACCTTCTAGCGGGAGGGCCGCGAGAGACCCAGTACTTC	CASNLLAGGPRETQYF
TRBD2	-	TRBV19	TRBJ2-3	TGTGCCAGTAGTATAGCTGGGGTCGCGGGAGTAACAGATACGCAGTATTTT	CASSIAGVAGVTDTQYF
-	-	TRBV2	TRBJ2-7	TGTGCCAGCAGTGAAGCCCCTCGGACCTTAGGCGGCGAGCAGTACTTC	CASSEAPRTLGGEQYF
-	-	TRBV28	TRBJ2-7	TGTGCCAGCAGTTTAATGGGCTACGAGCAGTACTTC	CASSLMGYEQYF
TRBD2	-	TRBV5-4	TRBJ2-7	TGTGCCAGCAGCTTGGGAATTGGGACTAGCGCCTACGAGCAGTACTTC	CASSLGIGTSAYEQYF
TRBD2	-	TRBV4-3	TRBJ2-1	TGCGCCAGCAGCCAAATGATCCTAGCGGGGGGGAATGAGCAGTTCTTC	CASSQMILAGGNEQFF
-	-	TRBV19	TRBJ2-7	TGTGCCAGTAGTATCGCCGCGGGACAGTACTACGAGCAGTACTTC	CASSIAAGQYYEQYF
TRBD2	-	TRBV30	TRBJ2-7	TGTGCCTGGGCTCTAGCGGGAAGCTCCTACGAGCAGTACTTC	CAWALAGSSYEQYF
-	once	TRBV19	TRBJ1-1	TGTGCCAGTAGTATAGATCGGATCCGGGGCTTCCCGCGAGCTTTCTTT	CASSIDRIRGFPRAFF
-	once	TRBV18	TRBJ2-7	TGTGCCAGCTCACCATCCTTTCTGTCCTACGAGCAGTACTTC	CASSPSFLSYEQYF
-	-	TRBV5-1	TRBJ1-1	TGCGCCAGCAGCCAACAAACAGGGCTTAACACTGAAGCTTTCTTT	CASSQQTGLNTEAFF
TRBD1	-	TRBV29-1	TRBJ1-2	TGCAGCGTAGGACAGGGAAACTATGGCTACACCTTC	CSVGQGNYGYTF
TRBD1	-	TRBV7-2	TRBJ1-2	TGTGCCAGCAGCCCGACAGGGAGGTATGGCTACACCTTC	CASSPTGRYGYTF
-	-	TRBV19	TRBJ1-1	TGTGCCAGTAGTAAGATATCGAACACTGAAGCTTTCTTT	CASSKISNTEAFF
-	-	TRBV4-1	TRBJ2-5	TGCGCCAGCAGCCTCCGCGATGGCAGCCAAGAGACCCAGTACTTC	CASSLRDGSQETQYF
TRBD1	-	TRBV5-4	TRBJ1-2	TGTGCCACCACGTCACAGGGGGTCGACTATGGCTACACCTTC	CATTSQGVDYGYTF
TRBD2	-	TRBV20-1	TRBJ2-7	TGCAGTGCTAGTCGACCCGGACTAGGTGACGAGCAGTACTTC	CSASRPGLGDEQYF
-	-	TRBV28	TRBJ1-2	TGTGCCAGCAGTTCCACAGTATTTAACTATGGCTACACCTTC	CASSSTVFNYGYTF
-	once	TRBV5-4	TRBJ2-1	TGTGCCAGCAGCATGTTGGGGGGGCCCTACAATGAGCAGTTCTTC	CASSMLGGPYNEQFF
TRBD1	-	TRBV28	TRBJ1-3	TGTGCCACGAGACAGGGACAGTCTGGAAACACCATATATTTT	CATRQGQSGNTIYF
-	-	TRBV18	TRBJ2-1	TGTGCCAGCTCACCTAGGCTGACTGAGCAGTTCTTC	CASSPRLTEQFF
-	-	TRBV12-3/TRBV12-4	TRBJ2-1	TGTGCCAGCAGTTGGTACCTCTACAATGAGCAGTTCTTC	CASSWYLYNEQFF
TRBD1	-	TRBV19	TRBJ2-2	TGTGCCAGTAGTATTATCTGGGACAGGGACACCGGGGAGCTGTTTTTT	CASSIIWDRDTGELFF
TRBD2	-	TRBV6-1	TRBJ2-7	TGTGCCAGCAGTGAACTAGCGGGTAGCTCCTACGAGCAGTACTTC	CASSELAGSSYEQYF
-	-	TRBV19	TRBJ1-1	TGTGCCAGTGGAGCTGAGACAGGAGCTTTCTTT	CASGAETGAFF
-	few	TRBV2	TRBJ2-2	TGTGCCAGCAGTGTAAGGGGCGGTCCCGGGGAGCTGTTTTTT	CASSVRGGPGELFF
TRBD1	-	TRBV18	TRBJ1-2	TGTGCCAGCTCACCCGGGACAGGACTGAATGGCTACACCTTC	CASSPGTGLNGYTF
-	-	TRBV19	TRBJ1-1	TGTGCCAGTAGTAACAGGGCCGGCACTGAAGCTTTCTTT	CASSNRAGTEAFF
-	-	TRBV12-2	TRBJ2-4	TGTGCAAGTCGCCCCACTAGCGGTCAAAACATTCAGTACTTC	CASRPTSGQNIQYF
TRBD1	-	TRBV12-3/TRBV12-4	TRBJ2-7	TGTGCCAGCAGTTGGACAGGCTCCTACGAGCAGTACTTC	CASSWTGSYEQYF
-	-	TRBV7-8	TRBJ2-7	TGTGCCAGCAGCCTAGAGAGGTCGAGGCTAGCGACCTCCTACGAGCAGTACTTC	CASSLERSRLATSYEQYF
-	once	TRBV5-1	TRBJ1-1	TGCGCCAGCAGCTTGGTGGCGGGGGTAGGGACTGAAGCTTTCTTT	CASSLVAGVGTEAFF
TRBD2	-	TRBV18	TRBJ2-4	TGTGCCAGCTCACCCCCTAGGACTAGCGGGAGGGCCACCATAGCCAAAAACATTCAGTACTTC	CASSPPRTSGRATIAKNIQYF
TRBD1	once	TRBV19	TRBJ1-5	TGTGCCAGTAGTGCACGACAGGGGTTCAATCAGCCCCAGCATTTT	CASSARQGFNQPQHF
-	-	TRBV9	TRBJ2-1	TGTGCCAGCAGCGTAGCTAGGGTGGGTGAGCAGTTCTTC	CASSVARVGEQFF
-	-	TRBV28	TRBJ2-7	TGTGCCAGCAGAAGGGCGCCACTCAGCTCCTACGAGCAGTACTTC	CASRRAPLSSYEQYF
-	once	TRBV27	TRBJ1-2	TGTGCCAGCAGTTGGGATGGGGGGGCCGGTGGCTACACCTTC	CASSWDGGAGGYTF
TRBD2	-	TRBV5-8	TRBJ2-1	TGTGCCAGCAGCTTGGGGACGCGGGAGGGTCGGTACAATGAGCAGTTCTTC	CASSLGTREGRYNEQFF
-	-	TRBV11-2	TRBJ2-2	TGTGCCAGCAGCCTCCAGACCCAACCTATCACCGGGGAGCTGTTTTTT	CASSLQTQPITGELFF
-	-	TRBV4-3	TRBJ2-7	TGCGCCAGCAGCCAAGAGATAAGTGGTGAATACGAGCAGTACTTC	CASSQEISGEYEQYF